These T cell receptor beta chains were read from a single sample in a study of a mutant IDH1 vaccine in newly diagnosed glioma. Using immunoSEQ multiplex PCR, the repertoire was profiled, and TCRdb retains in-frame clones only, with some absent. Found here are roughly 50,000 clones, approximately 86% of them singletons; the top ten hold 3% to 3.5%. The antigens these receptors bind are not known. Sequencing used PBMCs, obtained from a glioma patient whose treatment included an IDH1 peptide vaccine. The receptors derive from a woman younger than 30 with glioma. Some clones in this sample may be carry-over from other donors' samples. Both conserved end residues are trimmed from each CDR3. The order of the fields is CDR3 protein, J gene, V gene, D gene. The D gene is left open where the match is weak.

ASSVSGSGDQPQH | TRBJ1-5 | TRBV9 | -
ASRSSQINTEAF | TRBJ1-1 | TRBV2 | -
ASSVETGGWDEQY | TRBJ2-7 | TRBV9 | TRBD2
ASSDWDLLNYGYT | TRBJ1-2 | TRBV19 | -
ASSLDRVGDQPQH | TRBJ1-5 | TRBV7-8 | -
ASSLYNEQF | TRBJ2-1 | TRBV14 | -
ASSPRSEPQH | TRBJ1-5 | TRBV10-1 | -
ASSLGLANTGELF | TRBJ2-2 | TRBV5-1 | -
AWSVPGPPMKAEAF | TRBJ1-1 | TRBV30 | -
SVEMDPSIGGYT | TRBJ1-2 | TRBV29-1 | -
ASSVAGTDTEAF | TRBJ1-1 | TRBV9 | TRBD1
ASSQATGLGYT | TRBJ1-2 | TRBV4-3 | -
ASRMGLQGGYEQY | TRBJ2-7 | TRBV6-1 | -
ASTTGLNTEAF | TRBJ1-1 | TRBV4-2 | -
ASSRQTSGSHEQY | TRBJ2-7 | TRBV4-2 | TRBD2
ASSSGTSGLSGELF | TRBJ2-2 | TRBV7-6 | TRBD2
ASSLGTAYYEQY | TRBJ2-7 | TRBV7-9 | -